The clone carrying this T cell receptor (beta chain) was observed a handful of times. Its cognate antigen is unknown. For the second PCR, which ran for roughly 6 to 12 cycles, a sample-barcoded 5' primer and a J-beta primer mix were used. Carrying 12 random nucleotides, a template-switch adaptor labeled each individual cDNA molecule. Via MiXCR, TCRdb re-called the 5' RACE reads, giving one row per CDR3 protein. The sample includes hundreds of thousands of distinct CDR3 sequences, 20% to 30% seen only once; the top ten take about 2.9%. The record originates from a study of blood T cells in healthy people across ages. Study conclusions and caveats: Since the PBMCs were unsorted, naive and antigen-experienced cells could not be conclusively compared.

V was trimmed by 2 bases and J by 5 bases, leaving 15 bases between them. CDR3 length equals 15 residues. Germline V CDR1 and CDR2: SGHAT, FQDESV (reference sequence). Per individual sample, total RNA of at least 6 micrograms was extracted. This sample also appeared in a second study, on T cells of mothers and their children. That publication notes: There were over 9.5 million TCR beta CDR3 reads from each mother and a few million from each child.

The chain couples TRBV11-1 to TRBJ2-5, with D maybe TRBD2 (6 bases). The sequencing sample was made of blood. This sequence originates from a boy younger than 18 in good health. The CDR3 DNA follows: TGTGCCAGCAGCTTAAGCAACAGGAGGGACGAGACCCAGTACTTC. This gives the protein CASSLSNRRDETQYF.